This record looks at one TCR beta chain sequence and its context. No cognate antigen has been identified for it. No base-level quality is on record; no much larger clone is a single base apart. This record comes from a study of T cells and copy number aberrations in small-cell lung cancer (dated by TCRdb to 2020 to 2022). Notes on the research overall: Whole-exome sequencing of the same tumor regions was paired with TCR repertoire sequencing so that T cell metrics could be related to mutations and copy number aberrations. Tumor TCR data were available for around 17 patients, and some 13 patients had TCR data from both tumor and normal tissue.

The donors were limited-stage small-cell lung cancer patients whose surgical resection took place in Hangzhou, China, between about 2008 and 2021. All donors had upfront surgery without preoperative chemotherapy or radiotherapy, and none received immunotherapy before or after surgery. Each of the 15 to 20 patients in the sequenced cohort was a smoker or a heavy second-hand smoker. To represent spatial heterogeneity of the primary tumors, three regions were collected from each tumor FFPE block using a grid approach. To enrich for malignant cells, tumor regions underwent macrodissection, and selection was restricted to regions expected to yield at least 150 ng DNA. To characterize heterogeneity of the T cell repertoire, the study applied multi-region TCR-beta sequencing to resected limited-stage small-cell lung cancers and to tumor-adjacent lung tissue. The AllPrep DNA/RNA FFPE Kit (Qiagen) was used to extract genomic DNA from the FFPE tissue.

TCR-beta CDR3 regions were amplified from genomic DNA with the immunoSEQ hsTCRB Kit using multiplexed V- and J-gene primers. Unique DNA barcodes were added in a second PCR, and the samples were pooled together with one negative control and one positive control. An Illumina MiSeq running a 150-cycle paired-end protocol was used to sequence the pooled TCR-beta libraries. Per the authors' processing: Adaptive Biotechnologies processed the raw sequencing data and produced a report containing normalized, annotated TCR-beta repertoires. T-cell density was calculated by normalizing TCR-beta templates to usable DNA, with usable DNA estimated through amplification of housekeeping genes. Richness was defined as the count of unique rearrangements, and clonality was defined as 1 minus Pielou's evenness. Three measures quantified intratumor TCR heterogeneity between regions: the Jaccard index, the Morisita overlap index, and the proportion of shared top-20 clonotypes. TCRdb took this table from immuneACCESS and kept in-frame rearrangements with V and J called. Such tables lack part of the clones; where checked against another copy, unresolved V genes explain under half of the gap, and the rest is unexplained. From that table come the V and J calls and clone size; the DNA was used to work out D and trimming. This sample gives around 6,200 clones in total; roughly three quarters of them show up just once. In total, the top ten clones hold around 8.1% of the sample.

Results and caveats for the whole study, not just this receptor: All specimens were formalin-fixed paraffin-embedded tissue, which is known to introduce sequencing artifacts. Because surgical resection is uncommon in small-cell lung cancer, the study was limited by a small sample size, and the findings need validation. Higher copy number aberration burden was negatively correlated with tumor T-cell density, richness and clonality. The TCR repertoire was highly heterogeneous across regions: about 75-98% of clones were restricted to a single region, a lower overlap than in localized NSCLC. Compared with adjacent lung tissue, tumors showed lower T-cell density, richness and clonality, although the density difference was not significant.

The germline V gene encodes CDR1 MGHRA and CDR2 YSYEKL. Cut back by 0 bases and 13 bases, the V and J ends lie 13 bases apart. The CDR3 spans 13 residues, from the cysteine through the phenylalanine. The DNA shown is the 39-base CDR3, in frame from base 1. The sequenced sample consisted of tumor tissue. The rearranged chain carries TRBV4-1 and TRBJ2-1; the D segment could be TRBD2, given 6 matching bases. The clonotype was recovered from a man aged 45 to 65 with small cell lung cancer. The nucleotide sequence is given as TGCGCCAGCAGCCAAGACATGGGACTTTTACAGTTCTTC. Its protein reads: CASSQDMGLLQFF.